This T cell receptor beta chain stems from a study of radiotherapy plus CTLA-4 blockade in lung cancer. About the research overall: Patients showed objective responses in approximately 17% of cases and disease control in roughly 30%.

Alongside CTLA-4 blockade with ipilimumab, patients with chemo-refractory metastatic non-small-cell lung cancer received focal radiation. This clone was seen a few times. Its specificity is unknown. Method: immunoSEQ multiplex PCR; TCRdb's copy keeps in-frame clones and lacks some. Among approximately 52,000 clones listed, around 79% were seen once. The study, taken as a whole, reports: Radiotherapy with ipilimumab was followed by blood expansion of tumor-derived clones. Reportedly, early blood T cell clone dynamics best predicted response, with interferon-beta.

This TCR was sampled from a human donor with non-small cell lung cancer who had a complete response to radiotherapy plus ipilimumab. The specimen comprised peripheral blood, sampled from a patient treated with radiotherapy plus ipilimumab.

The DNA of the CDR3 is TGTGCCAGCAGCCCTGGGGGGGCCATCGCCGGGGAGCTGTTTTTT. Translating gives CASSPGGAIAGELFF. The gene calls are TRBV7-9 and TRBJ2-2, with D possibly TRBD2 on 7 matching bases. This CDR3 has 15 residues. The germline V and J ends were trimmed by 5 bases and 6 bases, with 16 bases remaining between them. In germline, CDR1 is SEHNR, CDR2 FQNEAQ (reference sequence).